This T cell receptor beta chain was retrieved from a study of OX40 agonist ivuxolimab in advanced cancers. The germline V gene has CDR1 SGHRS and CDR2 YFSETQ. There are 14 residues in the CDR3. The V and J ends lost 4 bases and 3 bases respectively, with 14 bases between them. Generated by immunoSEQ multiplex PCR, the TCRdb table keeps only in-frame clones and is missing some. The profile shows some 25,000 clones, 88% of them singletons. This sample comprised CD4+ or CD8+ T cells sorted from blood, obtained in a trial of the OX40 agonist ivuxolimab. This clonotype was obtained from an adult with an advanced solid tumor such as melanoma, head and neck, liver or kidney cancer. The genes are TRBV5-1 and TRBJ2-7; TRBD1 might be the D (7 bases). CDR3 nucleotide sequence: TGCGCCAGCAGCGCGGGACAGCTTCACTACGAGCAGTACTTC. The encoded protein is CASSAGQLHYEQYF.